These 29 T cell receptor beta chains came from one sample sequenced in a study of regulatory T cells in long-lasting Graves disease. Relying on iRepertoire HTBI primers and Arm-PCR of CDR3 regions, the team built TCR beta libraries. TCRdb reprocessed the multiplex PCR reads with MiXCR, giving one entry per CDR3 protein. Among over 400,000 distinct CDR3 sequences listed, around 15% were seen once. The time point: newly diagnosed GD, antithyroid drugs for less than 3 months. Scientists built the TCR library using RNA that was extracted from PBMCs. These data also formed part of another study, on T cells in Graves' hyperthyroidism and ophthalmopathy.

This sample comprised peripheral blood mononuclear cells (PBMCs), obtained at new diagnosis, from a patient treated with antithyroid drugs. All receptors come from a woman aged 45 to 65 with Graves disease.

This clonotype was seen more than once but under ten times. The genes are TRBV11-1 and TRBJ2-1; unclear D gene. This CDR3 contains 15 residues. V lost 4 bases and J 5 bases, leaving 15 bases between the germline ends. CDR1 is SGHAT, CDR2 FQDESV, per germline (reference sequence). DNA for the CDR3: TGTGCCAGCAGCTCATTTTCGGCAGCCCACAATGAGCAGTTCTTC. It yields the protein CASSSFSAAHNEQFF.

This clonotype has ten or more counts. The rearrangement links TRBV12-3 or TRBV12-4 to TRBJ2-1, with D uncertain. Deletions cut 8 bases from V and 4 bases from J, with 18 bases between. The CDR3 contains 15 residues. DNA of the CDR3: TGTGCCAGCGCACAAAAGCTCCTTCTTTACAATGAGCAGTTCTTC. Protein product: CASAQKLLLYNEQFF.

The gene calls are TRBV4-2 and TRBJ2-7; 12 bases are a match to TRBD2. Germline V gives CDR1 LGHNA, CDR2 YNFKEQ. The length of the CDR3 is 17 residues. Trimming removed 4 bases from V and 6 bases from J; junction bases left unmatched: 13. The CDR3 is CASSRLAGVPTGGEQYF. In DNA form, the CDR3 reads TGTGCCAGCAGCCGACTAGCGGGAGTACCCACGGGGGGCGAGCAGTACTTC.

Many counts were recorded for this clonotype. The V gene is TRBV18, the J gene TRBJ2-7, with D hard to call. The CDR3 is 13 residues long. In germline, CDR1 is KGHSH, CDR2 LQKENI. V was pared by 0 bases and J by 3 bases, with 6 bases between. The CDR3 bases are TGTGCCAGCTCACCACCGGGTAACTACGAGCAGTACTTC. Translation gives CASSPPGNYEQYF.

The rearrangement joins TRBV29-1 to TRBJ2-3; D tentatively fits TRBD1 or TRBD2 (5 bases each). Deletions cut 3 bases from V and 7 bases from J, with 23 bases between. Germline V gene data show CDR1 as SQVTM and CDR2 as ANQGSEA. CDR3 length: 16 amino acids. In DNA, the CDR3 is TGCAGCGTTGATGACACCCGGGACCGACTGGGTAATACGCAGTATTTT. Translated, it gives CSVDDTRDRLGNTQYF.

The chain uses TRBV11-3 and TRBJ2-1; TRBD2 might be the D (5 bases). Germline CDR1 is SGHNT and CDR2 is YENEEA. The CDR3 is 19 residues long. Trimming took 1 base from V and 3 from J, leaving 22 bases between them. CDR3 sequence (DNA): TGTGCCAGCAGCTTAGGAGTAGGACCCAGACTACCGCTCTACAATGAGCAGTTCTTC. It yields the protein CASSLGVGPRLPLYNEQFF.

In this sample, this clonotype turned up many times. The chain links TRBV18 to TRBJ2-5; no clear D. This CDR3 has 12 residues. Germline loops: CDR1 KGHSH, CDR2 LQKENI. V shed 6 bases and J shed 5 bases, with 10 bases lying between them. The CDR3 protein is CASSTFEETQYF. The CDR3 coding sequence is TGTGCCAGCTCGACCTTCGAGGAGACCCAGTACTTC.

This clonotype has a handful of counts. The chain recombines TRBV20-1 with TRBJ1-5, with D perhaps TRBD1 (6 bases). Germline assignment: CDR1 DFQATT and CDR2 SNEGSKA (reference sequence). There are 19 residues in the CDR3. The V end was cut by 6 bases, the J end by 0 bases, with 27 bases between. The CDR3 nucleotides are TGCAGTGCCCGGACCGAACAGGGAAAGGTGTCATTTAGCAATCAGCCCCAGCATTTT. This gives the protein CSARTEQGKVSFSNQPQHF.

The rearrangement uses TRBV18 and TRBJ2-3; no definite D call. Germline-derived CDR1 and CDR2 are KGHSH and LQKENI. Trimming removed 3 bases from V and 2 bases from J, with 9 bases in between. CDR3 length equals 14 residues. The CDR3 reads CASSPVADTDTQYF. CDR3 bases: TGTGCCAGCTCACCCGTAGCAGACACAGATACGCAGTATTTT.

This chain uses TRBV7-3 with TRBJ2-2, with TRBD2 identical over 7 bases. V dropped 6 bases and J dropped 4; count of bases not matched to a gene: 11. The germline CDR1 and CDR2 sequences are SGHTA and FQGTGA. This CDR3 comprises 16 residues. This CDR3 reads CASSSLATEITGELFF. In DNA, the CDR3 is TGTGCCAGCAGTTCACTAGCGACTGAGATCACCGGGGAGCTGTTTTTT.

Many counts were recorded for this clonotype. The chain is built from TRBV2 and TRBJ1-4; 9 nucleotides line up with TRBD1. J gave up 7 bases and V 6 bases, and 6 bases lay outside the gene matches. Germline assignment: CDR1 SNHLY and CDR2 FYNNEI. This CDR3 has 14 amino acids. The CDR3 region is CASRTGTGSEKLFF. CDR3 sequence (DNA): TGTGCCAGCAGGACCGGGACAGGGAGTGAAAAACTGTTTTTT. Full variable domain (rest looked up from reference TRBV2 and TRBJ1-4): EPEVTQTPSHQVTQMGQEVILRCVPISNHLYFYWYRQILGQKVEFLVSFYNNEISEKSEIFDDQFSVERPDGSNFTLKIRSTKLEDSAMYFCASRTGTGSEKLFFGSGTQLSVL.

This clonotype was observed many times. For the CDR3, the DNA is TGTGCCTGGACTAGGGGCAATCAGCCCCAGCATTTT. This translates into CAWTRGNQPQHF. The rearrangement joins TRBV30 to TRBJ1-5, with unresolved D. V shed 4 bases and J shed 2 bases, with 6 bases lying between them. This CDR3 region has 12 residues. CDR1 is GTSNPN, CDR2 SVGIG, per germline (reference sequence).

The chain combines TRBV6-4 with TRBJ2-3; 10 bases line up with TRBD1. The CDR3 contains 15 residues. Germline values: CDR1 MRHNA, CDR2 SNTAGT. With V trimmed by 2 bases and J by 7 bases, 6 bases remained unmatched. The CDR3: CASSDRTGGMNTQYF. The CDR3 DNA is TGTGCCAGCAGTGACCGGACAGGGGGGATGAATACGCAGTATTTT.

This clonotype was picked up a small number of times. The V gene is TRBV24-1, the J gene TRBJ2-1, with 8 positions matching TRBD2. Unmatched junction bases numbered 8, after V lost 1 base and J lost 10 bases. The CDR3 totals 15 residues. Germline loops: CDR1 KGHDR, CDR2 SFDVKD. The CDR3 nucleotides are TGTGCCACCAGTGATTTTTTTAGCGGGAAACTGGAGCAGTTCTTC. As protein: CATSDFFSGKLEQFF.

This clonotype was seen a few times. The chain has TRBV7-2 and TRBJ2-1, with D perhaps TRBD1 (5 bases). The CDR3 sequence is 15 residues long. Germline V gives CDR1 SGHTA, CDR2 FQGNSA. Deletions cut 1 base from V and 2 bases from J, with 9 bases between. Here the CDR3 DNA reads TGTGCCAGCAGCTTAGAGGGGTACGCCTACAATGAGCAGTTCTTC. As protein: CASSLEGYAYNEQFF.

This clonotype was seen a handful of times. V gene TRBV25-1 combines with J gene TRBJ2-7, with D uncertain. Germline assignment: CDR1 MGHDK and CDR2 SYGVNS. V was clipped by 6 bases and J by 3 bases, with 15 bases between them. The CDR3 contains 14 residues. The CDR3 protein is CASRPMGPGYEQYF. The DNA of the CDR3 is TGTGCCAGCAGGCCAATGGGCCCGGGCTACGAGCAGTACTTC.

This clonotype occurred a few times. This rearrangement joins TRBV11-2 to TRBJ2-3, with D perhaps matching TRBD2 (5 bases). This CDR3 spans 15 amino acids. The germline V and J ends were trimmed by 5 bases and 1 base, with 13 bases remaining between them. CDR1 is SGHAT, CDR2 FQNNGV, per germline. The CDR3 protein is CASSAEVGGTDTQYF. The CDR3, as DNA: TGTGCCAGCAGCGCAGAGGTCGGGGGCACAGATACGCAGTATTTT.

This clonotype occurred a few times. This chain links TRBV5-1 with TRBJ2-1; no reliable D call. From germline, CDR1 is SGHRS and CDR2 YFSETQ. The CDR3 runs to 15 residues. Trimming pared 0 bases from V and 4 bases from J, leaving 11 bases between. CDR3 region: CASSLVSDPYNEQFF. The CDR3 bases are TGCGCCAGCAGCTTGGTGAGCGACCCTTACAATGAGCAGTTCTTC.

The table lists this clonotype with many counts. The chain is built from TRBV11-2 and TRBJ2-5; possible D gene TRBD2, 5 bases. Trimming cost V 5 bases and J 2 bases, with 12 bases left between them. The CDR3 extends over 14 amino acids. Germline CDR1 and CDR2: SGHAT and FQNNGV. CDR3: CASSNLLGQETQYF. The CDR3 DNA reads as TGTGCCAGCAGCAACCTACTAGGGCAAGAGACCCAGTACTTC.

This clonotype occurred many times. The genes are TRBV18 and TRBJ2-7, with D maybe TRBD2 (6 bases). CDR3 length: 15 amino acids. Germline V gene lookup returns CDR1 KGHSH and CDR2 LQKENI. V was pared by 2 bases and J by 0 bases, with 11 bases between. CDR3 DNA sequence: TGTGCCAGCTCACCAATAGCGGTGACCTCCTACGAGCAGTACTTC. This translates into CASSPIAVTSYEQYF.

This clonotype was counted a single time. This chain links TRBV9 with TRBJ2-1; D unclear. Looked up from germline, CDR1 is SGDLS and CDR2 is YYNGEE. Trimming cost V 0 bases and J 4 bases, with 8 bases left between them. The CDR3 totals 14 residues. CDR3 loop: CASSVGLDYNEQFF. The CDR3 DNA is TGTGCCAGCAGCGTAGGGCTAGATTACAATGAGCAGTTCTTC.

This clonotype was counted a few times. The chain employs TRBV5-1 and TRBJ1-4; 7 bases agree with TRBD1. Looked up from germline, CDR1 is SGHRS and CDR2 is YFSETQ. This CDR3 is 14 amino acids long. The V segment lost 4 bases and the J segment 2 bases; nucleotides outside the gene matches: 2. As DNA, the CDR3 is TGCGCCAGCAGCGGGGACAGCACTAATGAAAAACTGTTTTTT. It translates to CASSGDSTNEKLFF. The full variable domain, rest sourced from reference TRBV5-1 and TRBJ1-4, is KAGVTQTPRYLIKTRGQQVTLSCSPISGHRSVSWYQQTPGQGLQFLFEYFSETQRNKGNFPGRFSGRQFSNSRSEMNVSTLELGDSALYLCASSGDSTNEKLFFGSGTQLSVL.

Comments on this clonotype: Germline and junction disagree at one end, which may indicate a read error. The gene calls are TRBV5-5 and TRBJ1-5, with TRBD1 matching 8 bases. The CDR3 has 15 amino acids. Germline V gene lookup returns CDR1 SGHKS and CDR2 YYEKEE (reference sequence). The CDR3 DNA follows: TGTGCCAGCGGCTTGGGACAGGCTCCAAATCAGCCCCAGCATTTT. Its translation: CASGLGQAPNQPQHF.

This clonotype was recorded many times. The genes are TRBV12-3 or TRBV12-4 and TRBJ2-7; D not certain. Trimming cost V 2 bases and J 3 bases, with 11 bases left between them. The CDR3 contains 14 residues. The CDR3 DNA sequence: TGTGCCAGCAGTTTAAGGTCCCCAGGCTACGAGCAGTACTTC. Translated, it gives CASSLRSPGYEQYF.

This chain joins TRBV19 and TRBJ2-1; 9 bases match TRBD2. The trim removed 2 bases at V and 8 bases at J, leaving 10 bases unmatched. This CDR3 has 16 residues. Germline V gene lookup returns CDR1 LNHDA and CDR2 SQIVND (reference sequence). Here the CDR3 reads CASSISWTSDVDEQFF. In nucleotides, the CDR3 is TGTGCCAGTAGTATATCCTGGACTAGCGATGTGGATGAGCAGTTCTTC.

The chain couples TRBV24-1 to TRBJ2-3; no firm D call. Germline V gives CDR1 KGHDR, CDR2 SFDVKD. The CDR3 sequence is 15 residues long. Trimming pared 0 bases from V and 4 bases from J, leaving 10 bases between. For the CDR3, the DNA is TGTGCCACCAGTGATTTGGGAATACGGGCAGATACGCAGTATTTT. Protein sequence: CATSDLGIRADTQYF.

This clonotype showed up many times. This chain links TRBV2 with TRBJ2-3; D possibly corresponds to TRBD1 (6 bases). This CDR3 is 14 amino acids long. CDR1 is SNHLY, CDR2 FYNNEI, per germline. Trimming took off 5 bases at V and 1 base at J, with 10 bases between the two ends. CDR3 sequence: CASSSSGGTDTQYF. As DNA, the CDR3 is TGTGCCAGCAGTTCCTCAGGGGGCACAGATACGCAGTATTTT.

This clonotype showed up just a few times. CDR3 region: CATSRGLAETYEQYF. The CDR3 DNA is TGTGCCACCAGCAGGGGACTAGCGGAAACCTACGAGCAGTACTTC. The rearrangement uses TRBV15 and TRBJ2-7; 11 positions agree with TRBD2. With 3 bases clipped from V and 2 bases from J, the junction kept 3 bases outside the gene matches. This CDR3 has 15 residues. Germline V gene sequence: CDR1 LNHNV, CDR2 YYDKDF (reference sequence).

This clonotype was seen at least ten times. DNA for the CDR3: TGTGCCAGCAGCACATTAGCGGGAGCGGTAGATACGCAGTATTTT. This translates into CASSTLAGAVDTQYF. This rearrangement joins TRBV6-1 to TRBJ2-3; TRBD2 matches at 9 bases. J was trimmed by 5 bases and V by 6 bases; bases with no gene match: 9. Germline CDR1 is MNHNS and CDR2 is SASEGT. This CDR3 comprises 15 residues.